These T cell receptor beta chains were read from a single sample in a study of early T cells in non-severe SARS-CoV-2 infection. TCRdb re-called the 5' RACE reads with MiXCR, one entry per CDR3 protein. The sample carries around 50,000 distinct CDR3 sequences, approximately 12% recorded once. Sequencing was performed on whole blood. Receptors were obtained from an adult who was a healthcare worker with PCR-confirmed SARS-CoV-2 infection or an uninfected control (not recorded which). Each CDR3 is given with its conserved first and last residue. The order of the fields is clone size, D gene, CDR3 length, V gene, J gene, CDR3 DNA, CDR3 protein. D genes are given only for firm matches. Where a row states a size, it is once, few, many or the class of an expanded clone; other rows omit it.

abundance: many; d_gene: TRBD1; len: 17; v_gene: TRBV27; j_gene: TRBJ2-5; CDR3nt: TGTGCCAGCAGTTTTGGGACAGGGGGCCCAGGCTGGGAGACCCAGTACTTC; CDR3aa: CASSFGTGGPGWETQYF
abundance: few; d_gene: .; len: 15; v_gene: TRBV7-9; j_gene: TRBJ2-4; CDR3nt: TGTGCCAGCAGCCGGACAGCATCAGCCAAAAACATTCAGTACTTC; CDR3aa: CASSRTASAKNIQYF
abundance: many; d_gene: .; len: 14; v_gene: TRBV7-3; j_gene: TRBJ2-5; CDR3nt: TGTGCCAGCAGCTTAGGGGTCTCCCAAGAGACCCAGTACTTC; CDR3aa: CASSLGVSQETQYF
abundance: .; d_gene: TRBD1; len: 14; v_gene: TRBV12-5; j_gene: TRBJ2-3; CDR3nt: TGTGCTAGTGGTTTGGTATCGGACAGGGTGTCGCAGTATTTT; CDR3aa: CASGLVSDRVSQYF
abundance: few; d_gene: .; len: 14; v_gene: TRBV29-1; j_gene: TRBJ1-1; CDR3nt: TGCAGCGTCCGTGGTAGAGGAAGCGGCGCTGAAGCTTTCTTT; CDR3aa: CSVRGRGSGAEAFF
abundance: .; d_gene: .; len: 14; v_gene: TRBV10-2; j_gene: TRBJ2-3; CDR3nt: TGCGCCAGTAGGGCGTCGCGTGTGACAGATACGCAGTATTTT; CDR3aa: CASRASRVTDTQYF
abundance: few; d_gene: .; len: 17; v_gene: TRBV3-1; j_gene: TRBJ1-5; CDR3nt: TGTGCCAGCAGCCATGACCCACGGCGAGGGGGCAATCAGCCCCAGCATTTT; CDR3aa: CASSHDPRRGGNQPQHF
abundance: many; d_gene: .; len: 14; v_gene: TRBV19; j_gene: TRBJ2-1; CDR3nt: TGTGCCAGTAGCATCCTGAGCTCCTACAATGAGCAGTTCTTC; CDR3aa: CASSILSSYNEQFF
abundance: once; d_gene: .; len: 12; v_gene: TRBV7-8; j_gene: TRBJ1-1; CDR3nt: TGTGCCAGCAGCGCCTGGGACCCCCAAGCTTTCTTT; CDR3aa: CASSAWDPQAFF
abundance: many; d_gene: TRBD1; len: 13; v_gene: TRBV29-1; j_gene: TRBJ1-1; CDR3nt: TGCAGCTTCGAGGGACAGGGGCACACTGAAGCTTTCTTT; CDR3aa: CSFEGQGHTEAFF
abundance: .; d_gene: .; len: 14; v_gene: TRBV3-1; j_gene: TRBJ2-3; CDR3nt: TGTGCCAGCCGATGGGGGCTTACAACAGATACGCAGTATTTT; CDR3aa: CASRWGLTTDTQYF
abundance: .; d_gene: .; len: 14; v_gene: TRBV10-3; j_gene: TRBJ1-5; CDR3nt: TGTGCCATCAGTGAGGTACAGAGCAATCAGCCCCAGCATTTT; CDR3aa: CAISEVQSNQPQHF
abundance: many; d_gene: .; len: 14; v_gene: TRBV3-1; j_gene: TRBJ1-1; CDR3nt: TGTGCCAGCAGCCAACAGGGGCGAGGCACTGAAGCTTTCTTT; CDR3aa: CASSQQGRGTEAFF
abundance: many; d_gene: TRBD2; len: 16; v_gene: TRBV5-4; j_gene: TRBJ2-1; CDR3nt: TGTGCCAGCAGCCTTTGGGAGGGCCCCTCCTACAATGAGCAGTTCTTC; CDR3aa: CASSLWEGPSYNEQFF
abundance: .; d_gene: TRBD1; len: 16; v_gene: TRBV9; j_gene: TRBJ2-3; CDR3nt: TGTGCCAGCAGCGTAGGGCAGGGGGCGCTTCGCGATACGCAGTATTTT; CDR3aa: CASSVGQGALRDTQYF
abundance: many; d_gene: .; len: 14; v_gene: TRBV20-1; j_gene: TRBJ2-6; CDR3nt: TGCAGTGCTAGAGATGTGCCTGGGGCCAACGTCCTGACTTTC; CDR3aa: CSARDVPGANVLTF
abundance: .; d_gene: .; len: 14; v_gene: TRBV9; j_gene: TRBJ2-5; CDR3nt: TGTGCCAGCAGCGTAGGAGGTACAGAGGAGACCCAGTACTTC; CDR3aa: CASSVGGTEETQYF
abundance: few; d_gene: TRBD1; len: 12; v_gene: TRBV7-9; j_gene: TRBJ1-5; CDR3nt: TGTGCCAGCAGCTCAGGGGGGAAGCCCCAGCATTTT; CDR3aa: CASSSGGKPQHF
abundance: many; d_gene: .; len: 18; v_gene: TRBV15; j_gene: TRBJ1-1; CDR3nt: TGTGCCACCAGCAGAGATAGCGTTCAGAAGGAACAGAACACTGAAGCTTTCTTT; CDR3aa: CATSRDSVQKEQNTEAFF
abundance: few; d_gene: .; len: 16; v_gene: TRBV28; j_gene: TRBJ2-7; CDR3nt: TGTGCCAGCAGTCCCCAGGACTTCCCGAGCTCCTACGAGCAGTACTTC; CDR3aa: CASSPQDFPSSYEQYF
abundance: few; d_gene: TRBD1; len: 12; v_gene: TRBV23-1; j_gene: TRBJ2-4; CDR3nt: TGCGCCAGCCGGGACAGGGACAACATTCAGTACTTC; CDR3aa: CASRDRDNIQYF
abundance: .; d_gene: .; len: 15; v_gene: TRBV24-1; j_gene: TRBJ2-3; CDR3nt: TGTGCCACCAGTGATCCGCGGACAGCCGGGGATACGCAGTATTTT; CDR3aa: CATSDPRTAGDTQYF
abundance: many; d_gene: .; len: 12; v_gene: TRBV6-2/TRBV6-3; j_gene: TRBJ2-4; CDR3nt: TGTGCCAGCAGTGAGGGTATCAACCCACAGTACTTC; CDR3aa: CASSEGINPQYF
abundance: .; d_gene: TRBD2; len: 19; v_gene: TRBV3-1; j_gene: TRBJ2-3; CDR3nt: TGTGCCAGCAGCCCCGGACTAGCGGGGGGCCGTCCGTTCACAGATACGCAGTATTTT; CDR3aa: CASSPGLAGGRPFTDTQYF
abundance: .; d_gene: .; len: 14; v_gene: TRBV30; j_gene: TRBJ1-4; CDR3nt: TGTGCCTGGAGCTTACACACGGCGGATGAAAAACTGTTTTTT; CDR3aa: CAWSLHTADEKLFF
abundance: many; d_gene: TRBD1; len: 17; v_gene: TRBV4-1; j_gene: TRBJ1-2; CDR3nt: TGCGCCAGCAGCCAAGATCCACAGGGGGCTCAAACCTATGGCTACACCTTC; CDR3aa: CASSQDPQGAQTYGYTF
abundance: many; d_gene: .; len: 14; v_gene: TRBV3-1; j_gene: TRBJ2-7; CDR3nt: TGTGCCAGCAGCCAAGATCCAGGGGCCCGGGAGCAGTACTTC; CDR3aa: CASSQDPGAREQYF
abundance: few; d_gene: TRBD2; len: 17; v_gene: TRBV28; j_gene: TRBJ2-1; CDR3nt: TGTGCCAGCAGCACCGGGACTAGCGGACTCTCCTACAATGAGCAGTTCTTC; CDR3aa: CASSTGTSGLSYNEQFF
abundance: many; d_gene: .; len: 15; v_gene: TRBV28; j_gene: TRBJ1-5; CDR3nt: TGTGCCAGCAGTCCGTCCGGGCTGGGCAATCAGCCCCAGCATTTT; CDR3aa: CASSPSGLGNQPQHF
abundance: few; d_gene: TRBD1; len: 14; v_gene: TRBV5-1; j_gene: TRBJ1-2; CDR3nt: TGCGCCAGCAGGCGTAACACAGGGGACTATGGCTACACCTTC; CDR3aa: CASRRNTGDYGYTF
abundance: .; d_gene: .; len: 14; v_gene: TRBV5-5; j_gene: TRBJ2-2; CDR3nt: TGTGCCAGCAGCTTTTCAGGGAACACCGGGGAGCTGTTTTTT; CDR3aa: CASSFSGNTGELFF
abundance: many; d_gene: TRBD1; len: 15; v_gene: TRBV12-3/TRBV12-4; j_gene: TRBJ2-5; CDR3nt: TGTGCCAGCAGCCCGGACAGGGCGGGCCAAGAGACCCAGTACTTC; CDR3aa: CASSPDRAGQETQYF
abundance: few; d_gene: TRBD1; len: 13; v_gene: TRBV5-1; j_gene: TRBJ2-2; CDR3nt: TGCGCCAGCAGCCGCCAGACAGGGGGGGAGCTGTTTTTT; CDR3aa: CASSRQTGGELFF
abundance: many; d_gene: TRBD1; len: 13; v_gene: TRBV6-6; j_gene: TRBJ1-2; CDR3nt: TGTGCCAGCACCGGACAGGGGGGAGGAGGCTACACCTTC; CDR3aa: CASTGQGGGGYTF
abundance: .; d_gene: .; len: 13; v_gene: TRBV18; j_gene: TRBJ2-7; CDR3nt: TGTGCCAGCTCACCACGACAAGACTACGAGCAGTACTTC; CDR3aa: CASSPRQDYEQYF
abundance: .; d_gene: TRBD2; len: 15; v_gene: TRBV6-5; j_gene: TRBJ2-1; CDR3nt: TGTGCAACTCAACAACTAGCGGGGCGATACAATGAGCAGTTCTTC; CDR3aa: CATQQLAGRYNEQFF
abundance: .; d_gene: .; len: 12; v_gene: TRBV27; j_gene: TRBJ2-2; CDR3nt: TGTGCCAGCAGTTTGAGGGGCGGGGAGCTGTTTTTT; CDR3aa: CASSLRGGELFF
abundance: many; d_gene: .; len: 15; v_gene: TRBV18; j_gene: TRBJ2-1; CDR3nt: TGTGCCAGCTCACCAATCGGCATCTCCTACAATGAGCAGTTCTTC; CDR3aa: CASSPIGISYNEQFF
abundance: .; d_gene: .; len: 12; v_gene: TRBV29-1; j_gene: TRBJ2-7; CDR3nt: TGCAGCGTCGTACAAGACAGCTACGAGCAGTACTTC; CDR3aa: CSVVQDSYEQYF